Shown below are 3 T cell receptor beta chains from a single sample sequenced in a study of T cells in Graves' hyperthyroidism and ophthalmopathy. RNA transcripts were the template for amplifying TCR beta CDR3 regions. TCR CDR3 underwent first-round RT-PCR with the HTBI primer set. TCRdb analysed the multiplex PCR reads with MiXCR anew, one entry per CDR3 protein. The sample contains about 520,000 distinct CDR3 sequences, around a quarter of which appear only once. Sequencing was done on a sample of blood. These receptors came from a woman aged 25 to 45 with Graves' ophthalmopathy.

This clonotype has a count of ten or more. The chain employs TRBV6-1 and TRBJ1-1; 7 bases align to TRBD1. Germline assignment: CDR1 MNHNS and CDR2 SASEGT. The junction had 1 base not matched to a gene; V was cut back by 0 bases and J by 0 bases. This CDR3 region has 15 residues. In DNA, the CDR3 is TGTGCCAGCAGTGAAGCGGGACAGCTGAACACTGAAGCTTTCTTT. This translates into CASSEAGQLNTEAFF.

J is TRBJ2-7 and V is TRBV7-2; maybe TRBD2 (6 bases). The CDR3 consists of 16 residues. The V and J ends lost 0 bases and 5 bases respectively, with 17 bases between them. Germline values: CDR1 SGHTA, CDR2 FQGNSA. CDR3 residues: CASSLARASVPHEQYF. The CDR3 coding sequence is TGTGCCAGCAGCTTAGCAAGGGCTAGCGTGCCCCACGAGCAGTACTTC.

This clonotype appeared many times. V is TRBV7-8 and J is TRBJ1-1; a weak D match, TRBD1 (5 bases). V lost 5 bases and J lost 10, with 23 bases in between. The CDR3 length is 15 residues. Germline V gives CDR1 SGHVS, CDR2 FQNEAQ. The CDR3 region is CASSPTRTIPVVAFF. For the CDR3, the DNA is TGTGCCAGCAGCCCAACCCGGACAATCCCAGTAGTAGCTTTCTTT.